A selection of T cell receptor beta chains follows, all from one sample in a study of T cells in Graves' hyperthyroidism and ophthalmopathy. TCRdb re-analysed the multiplex PCR reads in MiXCR, keeping a single row per CDR3 protein. The table lists approximately 630,000 distinct CDR3 sequences, around 15% of them singletons. The sequenced sample was blood. The source is a woman in her twenties or thirties with Graves' hyperthyroidism. CDR3s include the opening cysteine and the closing phenylalanine or tryptophan. D genes are given only for firm matches. Clone size, where shown, is once, few, many, or a class for clones that have expanded.

cdr3_aa cdr3_nt clone_size cdr3_length j_call d_call v_call
CASRRSGSAYNEQFF TGCGCCAGCAGAAGAAGCGGGAGTGCCTACAATGAGCAGTTCTTC . 15 TRBJ2-1 TRBD2 TRBV5-1
CASSFRLSNQPQHF TGTGCCAGCAGCTTTCGACTTTCCAATCAGCCCCAGCATTTT . 14 TRBJ1-5 . TRBV5-6
CASSPGSYYSNQPQHF TGTGCCAGCAGTCCAGGGAGTTATTATAGCAATCAGCCCCAGCATTTT many 16 TRBJ1-5 . TRBV12-3/TRBV12-4
CASSEPGIYEQFF TGTGCCAGCAGTGAACCTGGCATTTATGAGCAGTTCTTC many 13 TRBJ2-1 . TRBV2
CSAPGTGMAGELFF TGCAGTGCTCCCGGGACAGGGATGGCCGGGGAGCTGTTTTTT . 14 TRBJ2-2 TRBD1 TRBV20-1
CASSGSWDYSINNQPQHF TGTGCCAGCAGTGGGAGCTGGGACTATTCAATTAACAATCAGCCCCAGCATTTT many 18 TRBJ1-5 . TRBV2
CASNRDTANYGYTF TGCGCCAGCAATAGGGACACAGCTAACTATGGCTACACCTTC few 14 TRBJ1-2 . TRBV5-1
CASSPSGSNEQFF TGTGCCAGCTCACCTAGCGGAAGCAATGAGCAGTTCTTC many 13 TRBJ2-1 . TRBV18
CSAQRAGTREQYF TGCAGTGCCCAGAGGGCAGGGACTCGCGAGCAGTACTTC many 13 TRBJ2-7 . TRBV20-1
CASRGGRAYNEQFF TGTGCCAGCAGAGGCGGGAGGGCCTACAATGAGCAGTTCTTC many 14 TRBJ2-1 TRBD2 TRBV11-3
CAGPQGVAEAFF TGTGCCGGACCTCAGGGGGTTGCTGAAGCTTTCTTT many 12 TRBJ1-1 TRBD1 TRBV30
CASSSSGATQETQYF . . 15 TRBJ2-5 . TRBV28
CASSWDREAYTF TGTGCCAGCAGCTGGGACAGGGAGGCATACACCTTC . 12 TRBJ1-2 TRBD1 TRBV5-8
CASSFRQGMNQPQHF TGTGCCAGCAGTTTTCGACAGGGGATGAATCAGCCCCAGCATTTT many 15 TRBJ1-5 TRBD1 TRBV28
CASISRPSTDTQYF TGTGCCAGCATCTCTCGGCCTAGCACAGATACGCAGTATTTT . 14 TRBJ2-3 . TRBV6-1
CASSSPRGAGANVLTF TGTGCCAGCAGCTCGCCAAGGGGCGCAGGGGCCAACGTCCTGACTTTC . 16 TRBJ2-6 . TRBV7-2
CACWDSTYEQYF TGTGCCTGCTGGGACAGCACCTACGAGCAGTACTTC many 12 TRBJ2-7 TRBD1 TRBV30
CASSQQGRGQFF TGTGCCAGCAGCCAACAGGGGCGGGGGCAGTTCTTC few 12 TRBJ2-1 . TRBV3-1
CAISQTHARDSPYNEQFF TGTGCCATCAGTCAGACCCATGCCCGGGACTCTCCATACAATGAGCAGTTCTTC many 18 TRBJ2-1 . TRBV10-3
CASSSSGMGGTEQFF TGTGCCAGCAGCTCCTCAGGTATGGGGGGCACTGAGCAGTTCTTC many 15 TRBJ2-1 . TRBV7-8
CASSLALPGQTTSTQEQFF TGTGCCAGCAGTTTGGCTCTACCCGGACAGACTACATCTACACAGGAGCAGTTCTTC many 19 TRBJ2-1 . TRBV12-3/TRBV12-4
CASSFTGSNTEAFF TGTGCCAGCAGTTTTACAGGGTCGAACACTGAAGCTTTCTTT . 14 TRBJ1-1 . TRBV12-3/TRBV12-4
CASKTSRDSRYEQYF TGTGCCAGCAAAACCAGCCGGGACAGTCGCTACGAGCAGTACTTC many 15 TRBJ2-7 TRBD1 TRBV28
CASSQGSGREKKGTQYF TGCGCCAGCAGCCAAGGGTCCGGCAGGGAGAAGAAAGGTACCCAGTACTTC once 17 TRBJ2-5 . TRBV4-1
CASSQGAGNTEAFF TGTGCCAGCAGTCAGGGGGCGGGTAACACTGAAGCTTTCTTT few 14 TRBJ1-1 TRBD1 TRBV5-8
CAISSGQQNTEAFF TGTGCCATCAGTTCGGGACAGCAGAACACTGAAGCTTTCTTT few 14 TRBJ1-1 TRBD1 TRBV10-3
CAYNSGANVLTF TGTGCCTACAACTCTGGGGCCAACGTCCTGACTTTC many 12 TRBJ2-6 . TRBV30
CAWSSPDTQYF TGTGCCTGGAGTTCCCCAGATACGCAGTATTTT once 11 TRBJ2-3 . TRBV30
CASSLAPWQGVPPNTGELFF TGTGCTAGCAGCTTAGCGCCTTGGCAGGGGGTCCCTCCGAACACCGGGGAGCTGTTTTTT few 20 TRBJ2-2 TRBD1 TRBV7-7
CASSYWANTEAFF TGTGCCAGCAGTTACTGGGCGAACACTGAAGCTTTCTTT many 13 TRBJ1-1 . TRBV6-6
CASSRDFGNEQFF TGTGCCAGCAGTCGGGACTTTGGCAATGAGCAGTTCTTC few 13 TRBJ2-1 . TRBV6-1
CASNPPGPSYEQYF TGTGCCAGCAATCCACCGGGACCGTCGTACGAGCAGTACTTC . 14 TRBJ2-7 . TRBV28
CSARDRVSFEKLFF TGCAGTGCTAGGGACAGGGTCAGCTTTGAAAAACTGTTTTTT . 14 TRBJ1-4 TRBD1 TRBV20-1
CASARGVGGIPNNEQFF TGTGCTAGTGCCCGAGGGGTGGGAGGAATCCCTAACAATGAGCAGTTCTTC many 17 TRBJ2-1 . TRBV12-5
CAWSIAGGLETQYF TGTGCCTGGAGTATAGCGGGAGGGCTTGAGACCCAGTACTTC many 14 TRBJ2-5 TRBD2 TRBV30
CASGVLAAGPLFAGELFF TGTGCCAGCGGCGTTCTAGCGGCAGGGCCTTTATTCGCCGGGGAGCTGTTTTTT many 18 TRBJ2-2 TRBD2 TRBV7-8
CASSLGDRGNQPQHF TGTGCCAGCAGTTTGGGGGATAGAGGCAATCAGCCCCAGCATTTT few 15 TRBJ1-5 . TRBV28
CASSRDRGRGGYTF TGTGCCAGTAGTCGGGACAGGGGGCGCGGAGGCTACACCTTC few 14 TRBJ1-2 TRBD1 TRBV19
CSVRGTDSNQPQHF TGCAGCGTTAGAGGGACAGATAGCAATCAGCCCCAGCATTTT many 14 TRBJ1-5 TRBD1 TRBV29-1
CASEPPRGYGYTF TGTGCCAGCGAGCCCCCGCGAGGGTATGGCTACACCTTC few 13 TRBJ1-2 . TRBV27